These 2 T cell receptor beta chains were all obtained from the same sample, sequenced in a study of T cell responses to AZD1222 COVID-19 vaccine. Repertoires were generated with immunoSEQ multiplex PCR, while TCRdb's copy carries only in-frame clones and drops some. The sample lists 150,000 to 190,000 clones, 90% occurring once. The sample was peripheral blood, taken 28 days after the second AZD1222 dose. These receptors came from an adult who received the AZD1222 COVID-19 vaccine.

The chain combines TRBV5-4 with TRBJ2-2; 7 positions agree with TRBD2. The CDR3 length is 17 residues. The V gene end was trimmed by 1 base and the J gene end by 5 bases; junction bases not matched to a gene: 11. Germline values: CDR1 SGHNT, CDR2 YYREEE (reference sequence). The DNA of the CDR3 is TGTGCCAGCAGCTTGATTTTCGGGAGGCGAGGAACCGGGGAGCTGTTTTTT. It is translated as CASSLIFGRRGTGELFF.

A few counts support this clone. The chain combines TRBV28 with TRBJ1-4; D not resolved. Deletions cut 4 bases from V and 7 bases from J, with 16 bases between. The CDR3 is 15 residues long. Per germline, CDR1 MDHEN and CDR2 SYDVKM. The CDR3 sequence: CASSSSGSATEKLFF. CDR3 bases: TGTGCCAGCAGTTCCTCAGGTTCGGCGACTGAAAAACTGTTTTTT.